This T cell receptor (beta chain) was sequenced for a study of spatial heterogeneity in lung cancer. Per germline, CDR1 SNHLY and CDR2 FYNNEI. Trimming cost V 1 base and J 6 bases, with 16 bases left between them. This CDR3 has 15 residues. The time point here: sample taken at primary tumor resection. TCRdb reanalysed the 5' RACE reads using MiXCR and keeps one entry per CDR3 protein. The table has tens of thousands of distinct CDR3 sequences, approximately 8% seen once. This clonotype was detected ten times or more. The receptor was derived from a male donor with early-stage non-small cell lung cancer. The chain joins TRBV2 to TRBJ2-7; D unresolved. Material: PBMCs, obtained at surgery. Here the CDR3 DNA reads TGTGCCAGCAGTGAAGAAATTGGCGGAGTAGGCGAGCAGTACTTC. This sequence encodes CASSEEIGGVGEQYF. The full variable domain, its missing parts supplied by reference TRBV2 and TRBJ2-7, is EPEVTQTPSHQVTQMGQEVILRCVPISNHLYFYWYRQILGQKVEFLVSFYNNEISEKSEIFDDQFSVERPDGSNFTLKIRSTKLEDSAMYFCASSEEIGGVGEQYFGPGTRLTVT.